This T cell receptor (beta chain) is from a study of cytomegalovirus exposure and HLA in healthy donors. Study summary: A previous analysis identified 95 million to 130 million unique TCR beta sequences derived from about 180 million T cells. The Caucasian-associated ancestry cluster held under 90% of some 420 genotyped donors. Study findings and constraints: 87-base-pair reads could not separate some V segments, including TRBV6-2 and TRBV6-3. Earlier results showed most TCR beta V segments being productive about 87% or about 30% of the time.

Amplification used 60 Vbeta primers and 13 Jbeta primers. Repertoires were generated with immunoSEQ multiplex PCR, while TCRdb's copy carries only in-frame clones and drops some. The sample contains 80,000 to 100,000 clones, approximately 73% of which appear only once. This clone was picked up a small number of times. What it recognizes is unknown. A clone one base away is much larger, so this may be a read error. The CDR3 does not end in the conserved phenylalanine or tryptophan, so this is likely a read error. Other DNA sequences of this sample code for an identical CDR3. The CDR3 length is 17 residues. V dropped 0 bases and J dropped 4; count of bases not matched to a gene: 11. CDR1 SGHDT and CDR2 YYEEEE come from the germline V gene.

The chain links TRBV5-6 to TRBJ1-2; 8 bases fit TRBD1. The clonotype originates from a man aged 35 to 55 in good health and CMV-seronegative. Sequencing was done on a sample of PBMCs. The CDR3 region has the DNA TGTGCCAGCAGCTTGGTGGGGGACAGGAGTCGAGTCTATGGCTACACCGTC. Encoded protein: CASSLVGDRSRVYGYTV.